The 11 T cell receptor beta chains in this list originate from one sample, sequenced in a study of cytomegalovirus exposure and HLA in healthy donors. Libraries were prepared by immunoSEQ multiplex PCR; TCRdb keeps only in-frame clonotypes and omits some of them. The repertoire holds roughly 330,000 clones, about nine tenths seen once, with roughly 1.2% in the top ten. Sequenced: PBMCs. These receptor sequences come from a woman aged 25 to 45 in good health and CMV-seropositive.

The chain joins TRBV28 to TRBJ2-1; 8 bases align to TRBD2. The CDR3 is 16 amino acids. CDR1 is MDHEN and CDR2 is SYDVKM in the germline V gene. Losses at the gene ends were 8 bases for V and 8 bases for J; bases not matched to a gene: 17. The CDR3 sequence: CASGNARSATSDEQFF. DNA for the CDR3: TGTGCCAGCGGCAACGCCCGGAGCGCGACTAGCGATGAGCAGTTCTTC.

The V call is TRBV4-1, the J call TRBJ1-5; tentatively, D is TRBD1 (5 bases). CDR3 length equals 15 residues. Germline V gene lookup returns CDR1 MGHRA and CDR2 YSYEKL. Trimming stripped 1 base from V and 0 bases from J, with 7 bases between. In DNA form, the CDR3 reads TGCGCCAGCAGCCAAGTTACAGGTAGCAATCAGCCCCAGCATTTT. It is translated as CASSQVTGSNQPQHF.

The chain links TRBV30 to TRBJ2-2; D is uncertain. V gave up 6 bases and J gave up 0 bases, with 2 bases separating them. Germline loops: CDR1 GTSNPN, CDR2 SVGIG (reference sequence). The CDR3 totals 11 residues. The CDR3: CACSNTGELFF. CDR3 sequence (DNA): TGTGCCTGCTCGAACACCGGGGAGCTGTTTTTT.

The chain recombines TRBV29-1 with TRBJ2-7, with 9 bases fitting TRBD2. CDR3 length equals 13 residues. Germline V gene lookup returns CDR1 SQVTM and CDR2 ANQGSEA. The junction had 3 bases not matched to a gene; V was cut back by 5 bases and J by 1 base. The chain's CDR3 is CSVRTSVSYEQYF. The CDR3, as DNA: TGCAGCGTTAGGACTAGCGTTTCCTACGAGCAGTACTTC.

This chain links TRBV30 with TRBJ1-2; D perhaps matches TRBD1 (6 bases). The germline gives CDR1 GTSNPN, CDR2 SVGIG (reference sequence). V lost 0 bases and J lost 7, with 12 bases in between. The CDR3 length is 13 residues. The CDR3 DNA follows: TGTGCCTGGAGTGTAGAAAGGACAGCTGGCTACACCTTC. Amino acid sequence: CAWSVERTAGYTF.

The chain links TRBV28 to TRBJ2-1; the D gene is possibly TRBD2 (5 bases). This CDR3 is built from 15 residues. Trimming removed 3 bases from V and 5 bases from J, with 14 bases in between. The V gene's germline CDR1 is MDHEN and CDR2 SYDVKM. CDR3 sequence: CASSLTPGTDNEQFF. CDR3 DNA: TGTGCCAGCAGTTTGACCCCGGGAACCGACAATGAGCAGTTCTTC.

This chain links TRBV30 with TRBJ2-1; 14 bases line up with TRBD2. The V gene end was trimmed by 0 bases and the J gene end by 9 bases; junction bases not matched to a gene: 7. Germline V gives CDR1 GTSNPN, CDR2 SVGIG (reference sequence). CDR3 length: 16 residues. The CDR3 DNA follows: TGTGCCTGGAGTGTACGGACGACTAGCGGGAGGGCTGAGCAGTTCTTC. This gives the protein CAWSVRTTSGRAEQFF.

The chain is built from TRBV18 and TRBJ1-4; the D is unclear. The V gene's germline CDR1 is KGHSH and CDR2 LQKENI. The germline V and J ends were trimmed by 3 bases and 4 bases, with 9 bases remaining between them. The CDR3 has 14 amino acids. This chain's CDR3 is CASSPGQSNEKLFF. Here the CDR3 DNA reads TGTGCCAGCTCACCTGGCCAGAGTAATGAAAAACTGTTTTTT. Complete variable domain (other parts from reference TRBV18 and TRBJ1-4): NAGVMQNPRHLVRRRGQEARLRCSPMKGHSHVYWYRQLPEEGLKFMVYLQKENIIDESGMPKERFSAEFPKEGPSILRIQQVVRGDSAAYFCASSPGQSNEKLFFGSGTQLSVL.

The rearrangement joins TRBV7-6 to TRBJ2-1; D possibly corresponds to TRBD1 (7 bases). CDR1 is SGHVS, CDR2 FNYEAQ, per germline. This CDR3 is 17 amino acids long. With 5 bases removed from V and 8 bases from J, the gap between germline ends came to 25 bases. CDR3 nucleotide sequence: TGTGCCAGCAGCCTCAGACAGGGCGGGACCCCCAGGGATGAGCAGTTCTTC. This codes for CASSLRQGGTPRDEQFF.

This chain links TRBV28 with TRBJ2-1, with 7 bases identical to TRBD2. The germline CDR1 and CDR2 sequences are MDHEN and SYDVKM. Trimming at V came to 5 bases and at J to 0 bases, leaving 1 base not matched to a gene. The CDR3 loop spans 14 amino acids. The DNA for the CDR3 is TGTGCCAGCAGTGGGGGGGACTCCTACAATGAGCAGTTCTTC. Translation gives CASSGGDSYNEQFF.

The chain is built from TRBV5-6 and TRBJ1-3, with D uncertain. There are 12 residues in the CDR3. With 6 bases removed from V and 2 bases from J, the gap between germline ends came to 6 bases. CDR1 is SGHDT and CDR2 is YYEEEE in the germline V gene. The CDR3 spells CASTSTGNTIYF. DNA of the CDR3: TGTGCCAGCACCTCTACTGGAAACACCATATATTTT.